The present T cell receptor (beta chain) was sequenced within a study of blood T cell repertoires in COVID-19. Trimming removed 7 bases at V and 7 bases at J, with 11 bases between. The CDR3 runs to 12 residues. Clones were read by immunoSEQ multiplex PCR, and TCRdb kept only the in-frame ones, dropping some. The sample shows 150,000 to 200,000 clones, roughly 90% of them seen only once. This receptor was identified in a man aged 55 to 70 with active or convalescent COVID-19. Sequencing was carried out using peripheral blood. The chain has TRBV12-3 or TRBV12-4 and TRBJ2-1; no firm D call. The CDR3 DNA is TGTGCCAGCACCCCGACTTCTAATGAGCAGTTCTTC. This sequence encodes CASTPTSNEQFF.